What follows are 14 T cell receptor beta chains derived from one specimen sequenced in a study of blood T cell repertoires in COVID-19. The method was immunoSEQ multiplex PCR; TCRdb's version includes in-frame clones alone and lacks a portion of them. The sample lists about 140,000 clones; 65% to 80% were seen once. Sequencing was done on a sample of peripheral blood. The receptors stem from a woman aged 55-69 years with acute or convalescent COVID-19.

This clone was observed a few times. As DNA, the CDR3 is TGTGCCAGTAGTACCCAGGTCGGTGACTATGGCTACACCTTC. It specifies CASSTQVGDYGYTF. The chain links TRBV19 to TRBJ1-2, with unresolved D. The CDR3 has 14 residues. Trimming took 4 bases from V and 3 from J, leaving 12 bases between them. CDR1 is LNHDA and CDR2 is SQIVND in the germline V gene (reference sequence).

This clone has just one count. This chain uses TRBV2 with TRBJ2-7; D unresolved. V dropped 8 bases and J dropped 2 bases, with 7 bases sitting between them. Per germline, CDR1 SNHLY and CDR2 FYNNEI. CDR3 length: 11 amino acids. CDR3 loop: CASGLTYEQYF. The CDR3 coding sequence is TGTGCCAGCGGCCTTACCTACGAGCAGTACTTC.

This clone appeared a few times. The CDR3 spells CAISDWRAEETQYF. The DNA for the CDR3 is TGTGCCATCAGTGACTGGCGGGCCGAAGAGACCCAGTACTTC. This chain joins TRBV10-3 and TRBJ2-5; D might be TRBD2 (5 bases). This CDR3 contains 14 residues. Trimming left V 3 bases short and J 3 bases short, with 11 bases between. The germline gives CDR1 ENHRY, CDR2 SYGVKD.

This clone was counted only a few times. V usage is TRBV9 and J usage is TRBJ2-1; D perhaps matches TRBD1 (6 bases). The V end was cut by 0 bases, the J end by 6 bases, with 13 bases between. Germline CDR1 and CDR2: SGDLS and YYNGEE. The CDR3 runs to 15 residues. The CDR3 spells CASSVGQGSGNEQFF. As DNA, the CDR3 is TGTGCCAGCAGCGTAGGGCAGGGGTCAGGCAATGAGCAGTTCTTC.

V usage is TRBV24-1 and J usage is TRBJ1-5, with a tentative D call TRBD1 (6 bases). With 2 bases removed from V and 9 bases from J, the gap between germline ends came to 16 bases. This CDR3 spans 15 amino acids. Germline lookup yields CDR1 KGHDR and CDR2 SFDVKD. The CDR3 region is CATSDSRGPLGPQHF. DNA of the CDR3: TGTGCCACCAGTGATTCCAGGGGCCCCCTGGGGCCCCAGCATTTT.

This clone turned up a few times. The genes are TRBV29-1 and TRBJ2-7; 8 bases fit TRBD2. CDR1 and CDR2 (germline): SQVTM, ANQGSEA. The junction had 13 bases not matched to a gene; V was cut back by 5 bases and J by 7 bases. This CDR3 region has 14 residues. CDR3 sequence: CSVRSRLAGGEQYF. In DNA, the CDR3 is TGCAGCGTTCGGAGTCGCCTAGCGGGCGGGGAGCAGTACTTC.

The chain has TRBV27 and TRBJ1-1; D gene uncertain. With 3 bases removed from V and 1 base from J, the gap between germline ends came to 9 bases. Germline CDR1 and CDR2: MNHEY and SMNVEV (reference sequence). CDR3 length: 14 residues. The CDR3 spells CASSFQTGNTEAFF. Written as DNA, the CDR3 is TGTGCCAGCAGTTTTCAGACTGGGAACACTGAAGCTTTCTTT.

The DNA for the CDR3 is TGTGCCAGCAGAATTCAGGGCTACCATAATTCACCCCTCCACTTT. Its translation: CASRIQGYHNSPLHF. The chain recombines TRBV27 with TRBJ1-6, with a tentative D call TRBD1 (5 bases). The germline V gene has CDR1 MNHEY and CDR2 SMNVEV (reference sequence). The ends were cut back, 6 bases at V and 5 bases at J, with 14 bases in the middle. This CDR3 has 15 residues.

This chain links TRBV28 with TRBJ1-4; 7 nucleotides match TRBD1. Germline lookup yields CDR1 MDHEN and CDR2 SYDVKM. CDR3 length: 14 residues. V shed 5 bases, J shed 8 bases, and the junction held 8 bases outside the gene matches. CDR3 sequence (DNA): TGTGCCAGCAGTCCGGTGGACAGGCAGGAAAAACTGTTTTTT. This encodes CASSPVDRQEKLFF.

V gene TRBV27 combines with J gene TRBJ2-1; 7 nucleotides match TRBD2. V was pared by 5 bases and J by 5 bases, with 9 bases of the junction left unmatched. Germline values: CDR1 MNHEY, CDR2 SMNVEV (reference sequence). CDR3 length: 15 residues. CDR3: CASSKPGGRDNEQFF. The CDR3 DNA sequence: TGTGCCAGCAGTAAGCCGGGAGGAAGAGACAATGAGCAGTTCTTC.

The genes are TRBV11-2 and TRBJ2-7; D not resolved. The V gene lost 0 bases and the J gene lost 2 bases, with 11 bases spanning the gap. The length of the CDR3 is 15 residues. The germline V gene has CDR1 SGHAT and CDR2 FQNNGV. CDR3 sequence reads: CASSLEASPTYEQYF. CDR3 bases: TGTGCCAGCAGCTTAGAGGCTAGTCCCACCTACGAGCAGTACTTC.

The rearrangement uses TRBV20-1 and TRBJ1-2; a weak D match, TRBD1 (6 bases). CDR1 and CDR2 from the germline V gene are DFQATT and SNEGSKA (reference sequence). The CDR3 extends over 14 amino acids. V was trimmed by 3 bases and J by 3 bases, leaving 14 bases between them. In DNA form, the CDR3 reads TGCAGTGCTAGTGGGTTCTCAGGGGACTATGGCTACACCTTC. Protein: CSASGFSGDYGYTF.

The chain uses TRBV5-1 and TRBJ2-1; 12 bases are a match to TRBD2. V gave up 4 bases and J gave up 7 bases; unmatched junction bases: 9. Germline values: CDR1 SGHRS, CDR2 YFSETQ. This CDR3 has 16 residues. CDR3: CASSPQTSGRLNEQFF. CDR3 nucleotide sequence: TGCGCCAGCAGCCCCCAAACTAGCGGGAGGCTGAATGAGCAGTTCTTC.

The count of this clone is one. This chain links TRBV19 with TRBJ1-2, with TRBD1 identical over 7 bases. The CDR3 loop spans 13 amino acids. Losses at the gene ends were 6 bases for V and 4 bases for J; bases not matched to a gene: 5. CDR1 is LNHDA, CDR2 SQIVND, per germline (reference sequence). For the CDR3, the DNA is TGTGCCAGTAGAACACAGGGGATCTATGGCTACACCTTC. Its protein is CASRTQGIYGYTF.